Following are 6 T cell receptor beta chains from one sample sequenced in a study of graft-versus-host responses after intestinal transplantation (dated by TCRdb to about 2021). These receptors have no known antigen. The sample's time point label is to be understood as: cells obtained before transplantation from donor or recipient. The protocol used for the library was the immunoSEQ multiplex PCR assay. This is the immuneACCESS table as TCRdb keeps it, with only in-frame sequences that have V and J called. A part of the clones is gone; compared with another copy, unresolved V genes explain less than half, and the rest is unexplained. The sample records over 100,000 clones, 85% to 95% of which are singletons. Of the sample, more than 0.1% is held by the ten largest clones. Sequencing was performed on unstimulated CD4+ T cells sorted from spleen or lymph node cells, taken before intestinal transplant. The source of these receptors is a human donor who received an intestinal transplant.

The genes are TRBV6-5 and TRBJ2-1; 8 nucleotides align to TRBD1. Germline V gene sequence: CDR1 MNHEY, CDR2 SVGAGI. V lost 5 bases to trimming and J lost 9 bases; unmatched junction nucleotides: 9. The CDR3 has 14 amino acids. The CDR3 protein is CASSMTGALGEQFF. The CDR3 bases are TGTGCCAGCAGTATGACAGGGGCCCTTGGTGAGCAGTTCTTC.

J is TRBJ2-2 and V is TRBV30; D might be TRBD2 (6 bases). The CDR3 totals 16 residues. CDR1 is GTSNPN and CDR2 is SVGIG in the germline V gene (reference sequence). Trimming pared 8 bases from V and 0 bases from J, leaving 19 bases between. In nucleotides, the CDR3 is TGTGCCACGCGAGGTGGGGCGGGGCCGAACACCGGGGAGCTGTTTTTT. Translation: CATRGGAGPNTGELFF. Supplemented by reference TRBV30 and TRBJ2-2, the full variable domain reads SQTIHQWPATLVQPVGSPLSLECTVEGTSNPNLYWYRQAAGRGLQLLFYSVGIGQISSEVPQNLSASRPQDRQFILSSKKLLLSDSGFYLCATRGGAGPNTGELFFGEGSRLTVL.

The chain uses TRBV6-5 and TRBJ1-1; D is undetermined. V lost 0 bases, J lost 1 base, and 9 bases lay in between. This CDR3 is built from 15 residues. The germline V gene has CDR1 MNHEY and CDR2 SVGAGI. CDR3 DNA sequence: TGTGCCAGCAGTTACTCGGAGCGGTCGAACACTGAAGCTTTCTTT. It specifies CASSYSERSNTEAFF.

The chain combines TRBV28 with TRBJ1-2; unclear D gene. Germline V gene sequence: CDR1 MDHEN, CDR2 SYDVKM. This CDR3 has 15 amino acids. Trimming removed 4 bases at V and 4 bases at J, with 16 bases between. CDR3 amino acids: CASSSNNMGGYGYTF. CDR3 in DNA: TGTGCCAGCAGTTCCAACAACATGGGTGGCTATGGCTACACCTTC.

The gene calls are TRBV5-1 and TRBJ1-2; unclear D gene. The CDR3 sequence is 13 residues long. V gave up 5 bases and J gave up 8 bases, with 16 bases separating them. Per germline, CDR1 SGHRS and CDR2 YFSETQ. In DNA, the CDR3 is TGCGCCAGCAGTTTTTACCCCGACGGCGGCTACACCTTC. This gives the protein CASSFYPDGGYTF.

The chain joins TRBV29-1 to TRBJ1-3; the D is unclear. CDR1 and CDR2 from the germline V gene are SQVTM and ANQGSEA. V gave up 6 bases and J gave up 4 bases, with 13 bases separating them. CDR3 length: 13 residues. The CDR3 loop reads CSVGTALGNTIYF. DNA for the CDR3: TGCAGCGTCGGTACGGCGTTGGGAAACACCATATATTTT. The full variable domain, in which reference TRBV29-1 and TRBJ1-3 provide the parts outside the CDR3, is SAVISQKPSRDICQRGTSLTIQCQVDSQVTMMFWYRQQPGQSLTLIATANQGSEATYESGFVIDKFPISRPNLTFSTLTVSNMSPEDSSIYLCSVGTALGNTIYFGEGSWLTVV.